This T cell receptor (beta chain) was sequenced for a study of shared clonotypes between healthy human individuals (dated by TCRdb to 2019 to 2021). With respect to the entire study: The cohort included a few men and a couple of women between 18 and 49 years of age. To estimate repertoire size and how much clonotype sharing occurs between individuals, the study deeply sequenced the blood TCR repertoires of 4 to 6 healthy adults. Different laboratories and diverse techniques were used to prepare libraries and sequence TCR repertoires, to increase sequencing depth and limit assay-specific biases. Leukapheresis yielded between about 0.8 and 8.9 billion PBMCs per donor.

Using the deep immunoSEQ assay, TCR CDR3 regions were amplified from genomic DNA by multiplex PCR. Extracted genomic DNA from each cell subset was distributed evenly across all wells of several immunoSEQ 96-well plates, and each plate was treated as a replicate. Each replicate PCR for unsorted PBMC received roughly 0.3 ug genomic DNA, equal to about 30,000 T cell genomes. Ten immunoSEQ deep assay plates were used to sequence the unsorted PBMC genomic DNA. The purified libraries were quantified using a Qubit 3.0 fluorometer, sized with a Bioanalyzer 2100, and then quantified again using the KAPA Library Quantification kit. A separate single-read 150-cycle Illumina NextSeq 550 flow cell was used to sequence each immunoSEQ 96-well plate. Per the authors' processing: Because the immunoSEQ output held only junctional sequences and lacked quality scores, the filtering could not match the filtering applied to full-length reads. To assign V/J genes and CDR3, sequences were annotated using PyIR, a Python wrapper for IgBLAST v1.9, with IMGT germline references. Reads were removed for weak V/J assignments (E-value above 1e-6), missing CDR3, stop codons, out-of-frame junctions, or ambiguous translated residues. V3J clonotypes were defined as sequences sharing an identical inferred V gene, J gene, and CDR3 amino acid sequence. Percentage overlap between repertoires was calculated by dividing the number of shared unique clonotypes by the size of the smaller repertoire. Three approaches were used to assess repertoire richness: RTK rarefaction, the Chao1 estimator, and Recon v2.1 estimates of unobserved clonotypes. Entries here come from immuneACCESS through TCRdb and include only in-frame sequences with V and J called. Some clones fail to appear in such tables; in the studies checked, an unresolved V gene covers under half of the shortfall, and the cause of the remainder is unknown. V and J calls and clone size come straight from that table; D and trimming were deduced from the DNA. For this sample the table gives around 500,000 clones, of which more than 75% were detected only once. The ten largest clonotypes hold around 13% of the sample.

What the authors observed across the whole study: Pairwise subsampling indicated that sequencing depth was expected to affect the degree of clonotype sharing among donors. Sampling was restricted to blood, and TCR repertoires in tissue are likely to differ from TCR repertoires in blood. The genetic and exposure-history diversity represented was limited by the small number of donors.

The donors were healthy, HIV-negative adults with no recently reported acute infections or vaccinations. Only Caucasian adults living in Nashville, Tennessee, USA were represented among the donors. For unsorted samples, 75 million to 100 million PBMCs were counted and genomic DNA was extracted with the QIAamp DNA Blood Mini kit. Blood was collected by leukapheresis, and PBMCs were isolated by Ficoll-Histopaque density gradient centrifugation and then cryopreserved in liquid nitrogen vapor phase. On this clone: The antigen this receptor binds is unknown. No much larger clone is present one base from it, and per-base qualities are unavailable.

From a lookup of the germline V gene, CDR1 and CDR2 are ENHRY and SYGVKD. Taken from cysteine to phenylalanine, the CDR3 has 15 residues. The entry retains the CDR3 DNA only, 45 bases that are in frame from base 1. After removal of 6 bases from V and 2 bases from J, the junction retains 7 bases not matched to a gene. Sequenced: PBMCs. The clonotype originates from a woman in her 40s in good health. Some clones in this sample may be carry-over from other donors' samples. The rearranged segments are TRBV10-3 and TRBJ2-3; 8 bases in the middle match TRBD1. The CDR3 region reads CAISQTGAPTDTQYF. The nucleotide sequence is given as TGTGCCATCAGCCAGACAGGGGCCCCCACAGATACGCAGTATTTT.